The next 3 T cell receptor beta chains were all read from a single sample in a study of blood T cell repertoires in COVID-19. Assay: immunoSEQ multiplex PCR; the TCRdb copy retains only in-frame clones and omits some. Altogether approximately 100,000 clones are present, 88% being singletons, with the ten largest covering under 7.5%. Sequencing used peripheral blood. These receptors were obtained from a woman aged 60 to 75 with acute or convalescent COVID-19.

This chain uses TRBV7-9 with TRBJ2-5; tentatively, D is TRBD2 (6 bases). The V end was cut by 5 bases, the J end by 5 bases, with 12 bases between. The CDR3 has 13 residues. Germline V lookup: CDR1 SEHNR, CDR2 FQNEAQ (reference sequence). The CDR3: CASSGGVAETQYF. The CDR3, as DNA: TGTGCCAGCAGCGGCGGGGTAGCGGAGACCCAGTACTTC.

V usage is TRBV13 and J usage is TRBJ1-5; D is uncertain. The CDR3 totals 14 residues. CDR1 is PRHDT and CDR2 is FYEKMQ in the germline V gene (reference sequence). The V end lost 0 bases, the J end lost 5 bases, and 8 bases lay between the germline ends. The CDR3 bases are TGTGCCAGCAGCTTAGGTGCCGGGGATCAGCCCCAGCATTTT. Its protein is CASSLGAGDQPQHF.

In its sample, this clone was seen a few times. CDR3 sequence reads: CASSLGQGVGYEQYF. DNA of the CDR3: TGTGCCAGCAGCTTGGGGCAGGGTGTAGGCTACGAGCAGTACTTC. The J gene is TRBJ2-7, the V gene TRBV11-2, with D perhaps matching TRBD1 (5 bases). Germline CDR1 reads SGHAT; CDR2 reads FQNNGV. The CDR3 totals 15 residues. The V end was cut by 3 bases, the J end by 3 bases, with 15 bases between.